A single sample is the source of the 30 T cell receptor beta chains below, sequenced in a study of T-cell memory formation after mild COVID-19. From the 5' RACE reads, TCRdb called clonotypes with MiXCR, one entry per CDR3 protein. This sample yields approximately 440,000 distinct CDR3 sequences, of which 20% are seen a single time; 8.4% belongs to the top ten. Sequenced sample: PBMCs or a T cell subset sorted from them (not recorded which). The source is an adult woman who had mild COVID-19 (a few samples of this study predate the infection). Cell type and time point are not known.

In this sample, this clonotype turned up a few times. The CDR3 coding sequence is TGTGCCAGCAGCTCAGGGGTGAGGAGTGAAGCTTTCTTT. Its translation: CASSSGVRSEAFF. The chain is built from TRBV3-1 and TRBJ1-1; TRBD1 is a possible D gene (6 bases). Germline V gene sequence: CDR1 LGHDT, CDR2 YNNKEL (reference sequence). The CDR3 totals 13 residues. V lost 5 bases, J lost 7 bases, and 14 bases lay in between.

This sequence joins TRBV2 and TRBJ2-3; 8 nucleotides line up with TRBD2. After removal of 3 bases from V and 4 bases from J, the junction contained 9 bases not matched to a gene. This CDR3 comprises 16 residues. Looked up from germline, CDR1 is SNHLY and CDR2 is FYNNEI. CDR3 residues: CASSDASGRGPDTQYF. The CDR3 DNA sequence: TGTGCCAGCAGTGATGCTAGCGGGCGCGGTCCAGATACGCAGTATTTT. Looking up the rest from reference TRBV2 and TRBJ2-3 gives the full variable domain: EPEVTQTPSHQVTQMGQEVILRCVPISNHLYFYWYRQILGQKVEFLVSFYNNEISEKSEIFDDQFSVERPDGSNFTLKIRSTKLEDSAMYFCASSDASGRGPDTQYFGPGTRLTVL.

The chain is built from TRBV7-2 and TRBJ2-7, with a possible D match to TRBD1 (5 bases). The germline gives CDR1 SGHTA, CDR2 FQGNSA. CDR3 length: 16 residues. Between the trimmed V and J ends, which lost 8 bases and 2 bases, there was a span of 22 bases. In DNA, the CDR3 is TGTGCCAGCCAAAAGACAGTGGGCGGTTCCCCCTACGAGCAGTACTTC. Protein sequence: CASQKTVGGSPYEQYF.

This clonotype showed up many times. The V and J genes are TRBV6-6 and TRBJ2-5; TRBD1 agrees at 12 bases. V dropped 7 bases and J dropped 6; count of bases not matched to a gene: 9. CDR3 size: 15 residues. Germline-derived CDR1 and CDR2 are MNHNY and SVGAGI (reference sequence). The CDR3 reads CASNLRDRGRQTQYF. The CDR3 nucleotides read TGTGCCAGCAACCTCCGGGACAGGGGGCGACAGACCCAGTACTTC.

This clonotype came up a few times. The chain links TRBV29-1 to TRBJ2-1; 8 nucleotides line up with TRBD2. The germline V gene has CDR1 SQVTM and CDR2 ANQGSEA. V shed 4 bases and J 8 bases; nucleotides not matched to a gene: 7. CDR3 length: 13 amino acids. CDR3 region: CSVGTSGSDEQFF. DNA of the CDR3: TGCAGCGTTGGGACGAGCGGGAGCGATGAGCAGTTCTTC.

The chain is built from TRBV7-9 and TRBJ1-5; D unresolved. This CDR3 is 14 amino acids long. Trimming shortened V by 5 bases and J by 6 bases, and 14 bases separated the two germline ends. Looked up from germline, CDR1 is SEHNR and CDR2 is FQNEAQ (reference sequence). The CDR3 sequence is CASSNAGNVQPQHF. CDR3 nucleotide sequence: TGTGCCAGCAGCAATGCGGGGAACGTTCAGCCCCAGCATTTT.

The chain combines TRBV4-3 with TRBJ2-1; the match to TRBD2 covers 7 bases. CDR1 LGHNA and CDR2 YSLEER come from the germline V gene. This CDR3 is 15 amino acids long. J was trimmed by 8 bases and V by 4 bases; bases with no gene match: 11. CDR3 DNA sequence: TGCGCCAGCAGCCGATCATACCCCCGGGGGGATGAGCAGTTCTTC. This codes for CASSRSYPRGDEQFF.

This clonotype was seen only a few times. V is TRBV2 and J is TRBJ2-5; TRBD1 agrees at 9 bases. The CDR3 contains 16 residues. Germline V gene lookup returns CDR1 SNHLY and CDR2 FYNNEI. V dropped 2 bases and J dropped 6; count of bases not matched to a gene: 10. CDR3 residues: CASSEYLRTGAKTQYF. CDR3 sequence (DNA): TGTGCCAGCAGTGAATACCTTCGGACAGGGGCGAAGACCCAGTACTTC.

V is TRBV27 and J is TRBJ1-1; 10 positions agree with TRBD1. Trimming cost V 2 bases and J 4 bases; bases outside gene matches: 13. The CDR3 is 18 residues long. Germline V gives CDR1 MNHEY, CDR2 SMNVEV (reference sequence). CDR3 loop: CASSLRRDRGLVGTEAFF. The CDR3 DNA reads as TGTGCCAGCAGTTTACGCCGGGACAGGGGCCTTGTCGGCACTGAAGCTTTCTTT.

A word on this clonotype: The junction shows a germline mismatch at one end, possibly a read error. This chain uses TRBV29-1 with TRBJ2-3; D is ambiguous. Germline-derived CDR1 and CDR2 are SQVTM and ANQGSEA. The CDR3 consists of 13 residues. The DNA of the CDR3 is TGCAGCGTGGAAGAGCCTCGCACAGATACGCAGTATTTT. Protein product: CSVEEPRTDTQYF.

The rearrangement joins TRBV5-1 to TRBJ2-3; TRBD1 might be the D (6 bases). The CDR3 is 14 amino acids. Trimming shortened V by 1 base and J by 9 bases, and 15 bases separated the two germline ends. The germline CDR1 and CDR2 sequences are SGHRS and YFSETQ. In DNA form, the CDR3 reads TGCGCCAGCAGCTTGTGGGGGCAGGAAGAGACGCAGTATTTT. This sequence encodes CASSLWGQEETQYF.

This clonotype was seen more than once but under ten times. The rearrangement joins TRBV5-5 to TRBJ1-5; D is perhaps TRBD1 (5 bases). The CDR3 consists of 16 residues. The ends were cut back, 3 bases at V and 4 bases at J, with 17 bases in the middle. The germline V gene has CDR1 SGHKS and CDR2 YYEKEE (reference sequence). This CDR3 reads CASSSTGGTGNQPQHF. Here the CDR3 DNA reads TGTGCCAGCAGCTCGACTGGGGGTACGGGGAATCAGCCCCAGCATTTT. Full variable domain (missing parts from reference TRBV5-5 and TRBJ1-5): DAGVTQSPTHLIKTRGQQVTLRCSPISGHKSVSWYQQVLGQGPQFIFQYYEKEERGRGNFPDRFSARQFPNYSSELNVNALLLGDSALYLCASSSTGGTGNQPQHFGDGTRLSIL.

This clonotype was seen only a few times. The chain employs TRBV29-1 and TRBJ1-1; TRBD1 matches at 7 bases. The CDR3 runs to 13 residues. Germline V gene lookup returns CDR1 SQVTM and CDR2 ANQGSEA. Trimming removed 7 bases from V and 4 bases from J; junction bases left unmatched: 9. For the CDR3, the DNA is TGCAGCGCTAACACAGGGGTAGGCACTGAAGCTTTCTTT. Its protein product is CSANTGVGTEAFF.

The rearrangement joins TRBV2 to TRBJ2-5; 9 bases line up with TRBD2. V was pared by 5 bases and J by 2 bases, with 6 bases of the junction left unmatched. CDR3 size: 15 residues. From germline, CDR1 is SNHLY and CDR2 FYNNEI. The CDR3 loop is CASSSSGNPQETQYF. The CDR3 DNA reads as TGTGCCAGCAGTTCTAGCGGGAACCCTCAAGAGACCCAGTACTTC.

The chain links TRBV12-3 or TRBV12-4 to TRBJ2-7, with 7 bases identical to TRBD1. The CDR3 is 13 amino acids. The junction had 4 bases not matched to a gene; V was cut back by 5 bases and J by 3 bases. For the CDR3, the DNA is TGTGCCAGCAGTCCCGGGACAGTCTACGAGCAGTACTTC. Translated: CASSPGTVYEQYF.

The chain has TRBV5-1 and TRBJ2-3; D call uncertain. V dropped 2 bases and J dropped 4 bases, with 11 bases sitting between them. The germline V gene encodes CDR1 SGHRS and CDR2 YFSETQ. The CDR3 contains 14 residues. This CDR3 reads CASSFWDAADTQYF. The CDR3 coding sequence is TGCGCCAGCAGCTTCTGGGATGCGGCAGATACGCAGTATTTT.

This rearrangement joins TRBV29-1 to TRBJ2-1, with 9 positions matching TRBD2. CDR3 size: 13 residues. CDR1 is SQVTM, CDR2 ANQGSEA, per germline. J lost 8 bases, V lost 4 bases, and 6 bases had no gene match. Here the CDR3 reads CSVVAGGPDEQFF. The CDR3, as DNA: TGCAGCGTTGTCGCGGGGGGGCCGGATGAGCAGTTCTTC.

This clonotype came up many times. This rearrangement joins TRBV7-2 to TRBJ2-6; perhaps TRBD1 as D (6 bases). Germline V lookup: CDR1 SGHTA, CDR2 FQGNSA. V was trimmed by 7 bases and J by 4 bases, leaving 20 bases between them. The CDR3 length is 17 residues. The chain's CDR3 is CASIGGQGLRGANVLTF. The CDR3 bases are TGTGCCAGCATAGGGGGACAAGGCCTAAGGGGGGCCAACGTCCTGACTTTC.

This clonotype has only one observation. V usage is TRBV20-1 and J usage is TRBJ1-1; 7 nucleotides agree with TRBD1. The CDR3 sequence is 14 residues long. The V gene's germline CDR1 is DFQATT and CDR2 SNEGSKA (reference sequence). With 0 bases clipped from V and 4 bases from J, the junction kept 5 bases outside the gene matches. The CDR3 nucleotides read TGCAGTGCTAGAGATACAGGGACAGTCACTGAAGCTTTCTTT. Its translation: CSARDTGTVTEAFF.

This clonotype has a handful of counts. This rearrangement joins TRBV30 to TRBJ2-4; D possibly matches TRBD1 or TRBD2 (7 bases each). The CDR3 is made up of 10 amino acids. Trimming removed 8 bases from V and 7 bases from J, with 9 bases in between. The germline gives CDR1 GTSNPN, CDR2 SVGIG (reference sequence). Here the CDR3 reads CAQGGNIQYF. CDR3 coding DNA: TGTGCCCAGGGGGGGAACATTCAGTACTTC.

The chain joins TRBV20-1 to TRBJ2-1; 7 bases are a match to TRBD2. CDR1 and CDR2 from the germline V gene are DFQATT and SNEGSKA (reference sequence). CDR3 length: 14 residues. V lost 4 bases and J lost 3; bases outside the gene matches: 6. The chain's CDR3 is CSATSGFLYNEQFF. The CDR3 nucleotides are TGCAGTGCTACTAGCGGTTTCCTCTACAATGAGCAGTTCTTC.

This clonotype was detected only a few times. V and J are TRBV7-6 and TRBJ2-7; the match to TRBD1 covers 8 bases. Germline V gene lookup returns CDR1 SGHVS and CDR2 FNYEAQ. CDR3 length: 14 residues. Trimming cost V 3 bases and J 5 bases; bases outside gene matches: 6. The CDR3 DNA sequence: TGTGCCAGCAGCTTTGGAGACAGGGGAAACGAGCAGTACTTC. Encoded protein: CASSFGDRGNEQYF.

Comment on this clonotype: Its ends do not fully match the called genes, so a read error is possible. V and J are TRBV7-7 and TRBJ2-5; no reliable D call. The CDR3 contains 13 residues. CDR1 is SSHAT and CDR2 is FNYEAQ in the germline V gene (reference sequence). The CDR3 DNA reads TGTGCTAGCAGCTCCCGCAGCACAGAGACCCAGTACTTC. Protein sequence: CASSSRSTETQYF.

A few counts support this clonotype. The V and J genes are TRBV7-9 and TRBJ1-5, with D tentatively TRBD1 (5 bases). Per the germline V gene, CDR1 is SEHNR and CDR2 is FQNEAQ (reference sequence). The CDR3 covers 13 residues. V lost 5 bases and J 7 bases, leaving 12 bases between the germline ends. The DNA of the CDR3 is TGTGCCAGCAGCCCAGGCTGGGGCCAGCCCCAGCATTTT. Translating gives CASSPGWGQPQHF.

The DNA for the CDR3 is TGCAGTGCTAGAGGGAGGGCCGGGGAGCTGTTTTTT. Translated: CSARGRAGELFF. The chain is built from TRBV20-1 and TRBJ2-2, with D maybe TRBD2 (6 bases). The CDR3 has 12 amino acids. Per germline, CDR1 DFQATT and CDR2 SNEGSKA (reference sequence). With 1 base removed from V and 6 bases from J, the gap between germline ends came to 6 bases.

This clonotype has only a few counts. The rearrangement uses TRBV7-6 and TRBJ2-3, with D perhaps TRBD2 (6 bases). CDR1 SGHVS and CDR2 FNYEAQ come from the germline V gene. The CDR3 covers 16 residues. Trimming took off 1 base at V and 6 bases at J, with 17 bases between the two ends. The DNA of the CDR3 is TGTGCCAGCAGCTTAGGAACACTGCGGGGTTGGGATACGCAGTATTTT. This codes for CASSLGTLRGWDTQYF. Using reference TRBV7-6 and TRBJ2-3 for the parts outside the CDR3, the full variable domain is GAGVSQSPRYKVTKRGQDVALRCDPISGHVSLYWYRQALGQGPEFLTYFNYEAQQDKSGLPNDRFSAERPEGSISTLTIQRTEQRDSAMYRCASSLGTLRGWDTQYFGPGTRLTVL.

This clonotype has a count of ten or more. The genes are TRBV20-1 and TRBJ2-1; no clear D. V was trimmed by 0 bases and J by 5 bases, leaving 11 bases between them. In germline, CDR1 is DFQATT, CDR2 SNEGSKA (reference sequence). The CDR3 has 14 amino acids. In nucleotides, the CDR3 is TGCAGTGCTAGAGATGCATCAGGCCACAATGAGCAGTTCTTC. Translated, it gives CSARDASGHNEQFF.

The sample holds a few counts of this clonotype. This chain links TRBV3-1 with TRBJ1-1; possible D gene TRBD1, 5 bases. This CDR3 is 15 amino acids long. V shed 0 bases and J shed 5 bases, with 13 bases lying between them. Germline V CDR1 and CDR2: LGHDT, YNNKEL (reference sequence). The CDR3 coding sequence is TGTGCCAGCAGCCAAGATGTCAGGGTAGGAACTGAAGCTTTCTTT. It translates to CASSQDVRVGTEAFF.

V and J are TRBV20-1 and TRBJ2-3; 11 bases align to TRBD2. The CDR3 is made up of 13 amino acids. Germline CDR1 is DFQATT and CDR2 is SNEGSKA (reference sequence). In nucleotides, the CDR3 is TGCGGGGGACTAGCGGTTAGCACAGATACGCAGTATTTT. It specifies CGGLAVSTDTQYF.

The chain carries TRBV11-2 and TRBJ2-3; TRBD2 aligns across 8 bases. Germline V gives CDR1 SGHAT, CDR2 FQNNGV. J was trimmed by 4 bases and V by 5 bases; bases with no gene match: 8. The CDR3 runs 15 residues. CDR3 amino acids: CASSTRGGPSDTQYF. The CDR3 bases are TGTGCCAGCAGCACCCGGGGGGGACCGTCAGATACGCAGTATTTT. The full variable domain, completed using reference TRBV11-2 and TRBJ2-3, is EAGVAQSPRYKIIEKRQSVAFWCNPISGHATLYWYQQILGQGPKLLIQFQNNGVVDDSQLPKDRFSAERLKGVDSTLKIQPAKLEDSAVYLCASSTRGGPSDTQYFGPGTRLTVL.